The 11 T cell receptor beta chains reported below all come from one sample, sequenced in a study of blood T cell repertoires in COVID-19. Using immunoSEQ multiplex PCR, the repertoire was profiled, and TCRdb retains in-frame clones only, with some absent. The table records about 200,000 clones, about 78% of them present only once. The sample comprised peripheral blood. These receptors all stem from a woman aged 70-85 years with acute or convalescent COVID-19.

Here the CDR3 DNA reads TGTGCCAGCAGCCACCTAGGGGGTCAGCCCCAGCATTTT. Protein sequence: CASSHLGGQPQHF. The chain joins TRBV4-2 to TRBJ1-5, with a weak D call TRBD1 (6 bases). The length of the CDR3 is 13 residues. V was trimmed by 3 bases and J by 6 bases, leaving 9 bases between them. Germline CDR1 is LGHNA and CDR2 is YNFKEQ.

V usage is TRBV19 and J usage is TRBJ1-5; TRBD1 matches at 12 bases. The V segment lost 5 bases and the J segment 8 bases; nucleotides outside the gene matches: 10. Germline V CDR1 and CDR2: LNHDA, SQIVND (reference sequence). The CDR3 consists of 16 residues. The CDR3 spells CASSPTTGQGAEPQHF. The CDR3 DNA is TGTGCCAGTAGTCCTACGACGGGACAGGGGGCTGAGCCCCAGCATTTT.

This chain uses TRBV19 with TRBJ1-5; D is undetermined. This CDR3 is built from 15 residues. Germline V CDR1 and CDR2: LNHDA, SQIVND (reference sequence). The germline V and J ends were trimmed by 5 bases and 7 bases, with 18 bases remaining between them. CDR3 protein: CASSPDGRGWQPQHF. CDR3 nucleotides: TGTGCCAGTAGTCCCGACGGTAGAGGATGGCAGCCCCAGCATTTT.

The CDR3 DNA is TGTGCCAGCAGTTACTCGGGACAGGAAGCTTTCTTT. Amino acid sequence: CASSYSGQEAFF. The V call is TRBV6-6, the J call TRBJ1-1, with TRBD1 identical over 7 bases. Germline loops: CDR1 MNHNY, CDR2 SVGAGI (reference sequence). The J segment lost 8 bases and the V segment lost 0 bases, leaving 0 bases of the junction unmatched. The CDR3 consists of 12 residues.

This chain joins TRBV6-5 and TRBJ2-7, with TRBD2 matching 8 bases. V was clipped by 7 bases and J by 4 bases; unmatched bases: 12. Per germline, CDR1 MNHEY and CDR2 SVGAGI. CDR3 length equals 15 residues. Here the CDR3 DNA reads TGTGCCAGCAAGAAAGCGGGAGTTGTATCTTACGAGCAGTACTTC. As protein: CASKKAGVVSYEQYF.

CDR3 region: CASSIEGSGRINEQFF. The CDR3 bases are TGTGCCAGTAGTATAGAGGGTAGCGGGAGAATCAATGAGCAGTTCTTC. J is TRBJ2-1 and V is TRBV19; 9 bases agree with TRBD2. Losses at the gene ends were 0 bases for V and 6 bases for J; bases not matched to a gene: 6. Per the germline V gene, CDR1 is LNHDA and CDR2 is SQIVND (reference sequence). The CDR3 loop spans 16 amino acids.

Only a few counts were recorded for this clone. This chain joins TRBV19 and TRBJ2-7; maybe TRBD2 (5 bases). CDR1 is LNHDA, CDR2 SQIVND, per germline (reference sequence). Trimming shortened V by 3 bases and J by 4 bases, and 13 bases separated the two germline ends. This CDR3 spans 14 amino acids. As DNA, the CDR3 is TGTGCCAGTAGTATGGTGGAGGCCGGATACGAGCAGTACTTC. The encoded protein is CASSMVEAGYEQYF.

This chain uses TRBV18 with TRBJ2-3, with 8 nucleotides matching TRBD1. CDR1 is KGHSH, CDR2 LQKENI, per germline. Losses at the gene ends were 3 bases for V and 0 bases for J; bases not matched to a gene: 8. The CDR3 consists of 17 residues. The CDR3 here is CASSPQGQGSSTDTQYF. Written as DNA, the CDR3 is TGTGCCAGCTCACCTCAAGGACAGGGAAGTAGCACAGATACGCAGTATTTT.

This clone was counted a single time. The rearrangement links TRBV28 to TRBJ2-2; 15 bases agree with TRBD2. The V and J ends lost 2 bases and 4 bases, in that order; junction bases with no gene match: 11. Germline CDR1 MDHEN, CDR2 SYDVKM. There are 20 residues in the CDR3. The CDR3 sequence: CASSLPWTSGRARGTGELFF. In DNA form, the CDR3 reads TGTGCCAGCAGTTTACCCTGGACTAGCGGGAGGGCCAGGGGCACCGGGGAGCTGTTTTTT.

The chain carries TRBV2 and TRBJ1-2; D is possibly TRBD1 (5 bases). The CDR3 extends over 19 amino acids. CDR1 and CDR2 (germline): SNHLY, FYNNEI. Trimming removed 5 bases at V and 7 bases at J, with 32 bases between. The CDR3 DNA sequence: TGTGCCAGCAGTTCCACAAACCCTAATAAGGATGGCAGGGAGGCTGGCTACACCTTC. The encoded protein is CASSSTNPNKDGREAGYTF.

This clone was seen just once. This chain connects TRBV6-1 to TRBJ2-1; 11 bases are shared with TRBD2. The CDR3 loop spans 14 amino acids. Trimming removed 2 bases from V and 6 bases from J; junction bases left unmatched: 0. The germline gives CDR1 MNHNS, CDR2 SASEGT. CDR3 region: CASSELAGGNEQFF. CDR3 coding DNA: TGTGCCAGCAGTGAACTAGCGGGAGGCAATGAGCAGTTCTTC.